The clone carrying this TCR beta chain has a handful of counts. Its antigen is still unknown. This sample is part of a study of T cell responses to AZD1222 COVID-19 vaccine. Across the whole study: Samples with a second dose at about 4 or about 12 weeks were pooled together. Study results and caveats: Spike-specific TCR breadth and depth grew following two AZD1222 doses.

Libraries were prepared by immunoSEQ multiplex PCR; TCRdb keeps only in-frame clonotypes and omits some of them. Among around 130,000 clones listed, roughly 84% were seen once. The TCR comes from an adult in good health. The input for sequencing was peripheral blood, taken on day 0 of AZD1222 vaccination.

The CDR3 here is CASSVRDSSTDTQYF. The CDR3 coding sequence is TGTGCCAGCAGCGTCCGGGACAGCAGCACAGATACGCAGTATTTT. This chain uses TRBV5-8 with TRBJ2-3; 7 nucleotides line up with TRBD1. Germline CDR1 reads SGHTS; CDR2 reads YDEGEE. V was pared by 4 bases and J by 0 bases, with 5 bases of the junction left unmatched. The CDR3 is made up of 15 amino acids.